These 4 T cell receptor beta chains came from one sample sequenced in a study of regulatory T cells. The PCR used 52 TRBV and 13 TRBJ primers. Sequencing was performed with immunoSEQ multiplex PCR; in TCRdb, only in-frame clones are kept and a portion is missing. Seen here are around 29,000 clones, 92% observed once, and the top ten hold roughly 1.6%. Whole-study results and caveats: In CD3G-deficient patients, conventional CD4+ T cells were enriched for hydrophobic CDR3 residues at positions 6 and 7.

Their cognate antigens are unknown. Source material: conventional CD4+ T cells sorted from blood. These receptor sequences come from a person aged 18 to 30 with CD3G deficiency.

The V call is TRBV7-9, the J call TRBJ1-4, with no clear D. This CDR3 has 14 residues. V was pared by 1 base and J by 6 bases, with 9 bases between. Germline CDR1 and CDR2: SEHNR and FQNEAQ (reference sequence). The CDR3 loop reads CASSLGPHDEKLFF. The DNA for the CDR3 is TGTGCCAGCAGCTTAGGGCCCCACGATGAAAAACTGTTTTTT. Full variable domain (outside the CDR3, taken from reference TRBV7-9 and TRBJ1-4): DTGVSQNPRHKITKRGQNVTFRCDPISEHNRLYWYRQTLGQGPEFLTYFQNEAQLEKSRLLSDRFSAERPKGSFSTLEIQRTEQGDSAMYLCASSLGPHDEKLFFGSGTQLSVL.

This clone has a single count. CDR3 amino acids: CASSSTSGGAKAYNEQFF. The CDR3 nucleotides are TGTGCCAGCAGCTCCACTAGCGGGGGGGCAAAGGCCTACAATGAGCAGTTCTTC. The chain carries TRBV7-9 and TRBJ2-1; TRBD2 agrees at 13 bases. Germline assignment: CDR1 SEHNR and CDR2 FQNEAQ (reference sequence). V shed 4 bases and J 2 bases; nucleotides not matched to a gene: 8. The CDR3 contains 18 residues.

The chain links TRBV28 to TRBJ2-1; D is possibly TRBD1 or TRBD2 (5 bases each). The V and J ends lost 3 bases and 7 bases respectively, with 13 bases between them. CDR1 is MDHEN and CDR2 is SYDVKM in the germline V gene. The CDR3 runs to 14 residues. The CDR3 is CASSFVGEWNEQFF. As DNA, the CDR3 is TGTGCCAGCAGTTTCGTGGGGGAGTGGAATGAGCAGTTCTTC.

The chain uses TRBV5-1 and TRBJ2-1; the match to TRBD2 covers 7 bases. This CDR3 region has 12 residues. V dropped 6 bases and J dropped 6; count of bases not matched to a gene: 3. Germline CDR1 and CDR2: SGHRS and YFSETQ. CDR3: CASTSGANEQFF. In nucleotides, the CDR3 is TGCGCCAGCACTAGCGGAGCCAATGAGCAGTTCTTC. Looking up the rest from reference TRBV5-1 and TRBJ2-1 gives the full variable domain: KAGVTQTPRYLIKTRGQQVTLSCSPISGHRSVSWYQQTPGQGLQFLFEYFSETQRNKGNFPGRFSGRQFSNSRSEMNVSTLELGDSALYLCASTSGANEQFFGPGTRLTVL.